This T cell receptor (beta chain) was documented in a study of T cell responses to AZD1222 COVID-19 vaccine (dated by TCRdb to the early 2020s). About the full investigation: AZD1222 recipients whose second dose came at about 4 weeks and those whose second dose came at about 12 weeks were combined into one group, since spike-specific TCR depth and breadth did not differ between the two schedules. TCR sequencing was performed for roughly 250 trial participants, of whom about 210 were given two doses of AZD1222 and 26 were given two doses of MenACWY control vaccine. Enrollment into the trials was organized by age into subgroups of 18-55, 56-69 and 70-plus years, and those subgroups contained approximately 150, 30 and 60 TCR-sequenced participants, respectively.

General conclusions and limits of the study: Vaccine-associated CD4 TCRs spanned the whole spike protein, with dominant responses in regions 160-218 and 743-854. Participants were mostly white British, with more females than males. The authors suggested clonal diversity may have been underestimated. Conclusions about previously exposed vaccinees are limited because only a handful of AZD1222 recipients were SARS-CoV-2 seropositive at baseline. Reportedly, close to half of the unique spike-specific TCRs recognized epitopes lying outside the regions that are mutated in the B.1.351 and B.1.1.7 variants. Spike-specific TCR breadth and depth rose significantly after two AZD1222 doses compared with day 0 and with MenACWY recipients. No day 14 peak-response samples were available, so repertoires were characterized only after the peak T cell response. In the small 56-69-year group, the increase in depth fell short of significance, most likely because of low power.

Details on this clone: This receptor's antigen is unknown. No much larger clone exists at a distance of one base, and base qualities are not known.

The CDR3 sequence holds 15 residues, the cysteine and phenylalanine included. The only DNA kept is the CDR3, 45 bases in frame from the first base. Via the germline V gene (reference sequence), CDR1 is SEHNR and CDR2 FQNEAQ. Deletion took 5 bases off V and 3 bases off J, with a span of 14 bases between the germline ends. The CDR3 regions of human TCRbeta chains were analyzed by immunosequencing. The paper's processing steps were these. Repertoire TCRs were matched against a reference library of SARS-CoV-2-specific TCRs generated with the MIRA antigen-specificity platform. Breadth was defined as the fraction of unique TCRs that were SARS-CoV-2-associated. Depth was defined as the fraction of total T cells that were SARS-CoV-2-associated. Each spike-specific TCR was assigned to its reactive spike region and to a CD4 or CD8 class using the MIRA data. Log10-transformed breadth and depth values were compared by one-way ANOVA with Sidak's multiple comparisons tests. Sourced from immuneACCESS, this table was stored by TCRdb with only in-frame sequences that have V and J called. A share of the clones is absent; for the studies checked, an unresolved V gene accounts for under half, and the remainder has no known explanation. D and trimming were read from the DNA, whereas the V and J calls and clone size are those reported in that table. The sample profile shows around 140,000 clones; about 94% of them were found once. The ten largest clones represent around 3.6% of the sample.

According to the study, the label for this sample's time point signals: baseline before first vaccination. Vaccinee samples came from UK trials COV001 and COV002, including a single-blind randomized controlled phase 2/3 trial of AZD1222 (ChAdOx1 nCoV-19) in healthy adults. For TCRbeta chain sequencing, PBMC samples were collected from trial participants at day 0 and at day 28 after the second dose. Recombination linked TRBV7-9 to TRBJ2-1, with no reliable assignment of the D segment. This TCR came from an adult in good health. Sequencing used peripheral blood, obtained on day 0 of AZD1222 vaccination. The DNA is as follows: TGTGCCAGCAGCCGTAGCTTATCCCACTACAATGAGCAGTTCTTC. It encodes CASSRSLSHYNEQFF.